These T cell receptor beta chains were read from a single sample in a study of neurological immune-mediated disorders. TCRdb reprocessed the 5' RACE reads via MiXCR and lists one record per CDR3 protein. Seen here are fewer than 50,000 distinct CDR3 sequences, 11% observed once, and the top ten hold roughly 3.9%. Sequenced material: PBMCs. Receptors were obtained from a man aged 55 to 70 with HTLV-1-associated myelopathy (HAM/TSP). CDR3s include the opening cysteine and the closing phenylalanine or tryptophan. The D gene is left open where the match is weak. Clone size is shown for a subset of rows, as once, few, many or a class of expanded clone.

size	V	D	J	CDR3	DNA
many	TRBV28	TRBD1	TRBJ1-2	CASSLPQGVPYGYTF	TGTGCCAGCAGTTTACCGCAGGGGGTCCCCTATGGCTACACCTTC
NA	TRBV6-2/TRBV6-3	NA	TRBJ2-3	CASSYSPDTQYF	TGTGCCAGCAGCTACTCCCCAGATACGCAGTATTTT
many	TRBV7-9	NA	TRBJ1-1	CASSTVPDRRENTEAFF	TGTGCCAGCAGCACAGTCCCGGACAGAAGAGAGAACACTGAAGCTTTCTTT
many	TRBV5-4	NA	TRBJ1-2	CASSPGGGENYGYTF	TGTGCCAGCAGCCCTGGTGGGGGAGAAAACTATGGCTACACCTTC
few	TRBV29-1	TRBD1	TRBJ2-3	CSVGPRSSGTGNADTQYF	TGCAGCGTTGGCCCGCGATCGTCCGGGACAGGGAACGCAGATACGCAGTATTTT
many	TRBV11-3	NA	TRBJ2-7	CASSLDPGAYEQYF	TGTGCCAGCAGCTTAGATCCGGGGGCCTACGAGCAGTACTTC
NA	TRBV6-2/TRBV6-3	TRBD1	TRBJ2-5	CASILRDSQETQYF	TGTGCCAGCATTCTCCGGGACAGCCAAGAGACCCAGTACTTC
many	TRBV20-1	NA	TRBJ1-5	CSARDPLTGGGQPQHF	TGCAGTGCTAGAGACCCCCTGACGGGAGGGGGACAGCCCCAGCATTTT
NA	TRBV19	TRBD1	TRBJ1-1	CASSIQGQMNTEAFF	TGTGCCAGTAGTATCCAGGGACAGATGAACACTGAAGCTTTCTTT
NA	TRBV6-4	NA	TRBJ1-1	CASSDGHEAFF	TGTGCCAGCAGTGACGGGCATGAAGCTTTCTTT
many	TRBV20-1	TRBD2	TRBJ2-3	CSANSGRGTDTQYF	TGCAGTGCTAATAGCGGGAGAGGCACAGATACGCAGTATTTT
many	TRBV27	NA	TRBJ2-3	CASSDRGSYTQYF	TGTGCCAGCAGTGACCGAGGGTCATATACGCAGTATTTT
many	TRBV4-2	NA	TRBJ2-7	CASSQGSSEQYF	TGTGCCAGCAGCCAAGGGTCGAGCGAGCAGTACTTC
many	TRBV19	TRBD2	TRBJ2-1	CASRSTSRASYNEQFF	TGTGCCAGTAGGTCGACTAGCCGTGCTAGCTACAATGAGCAGTTCTTC
few	TRBV5-1	NA	TRBJ2-7	CASSLGLYEQYF	TGCGCCAGCAGCTTGGGGCTTTACGAGCAGTACTTC
many	TRBV7-9	TRBD1	TRBJ1-1	CASSFGDRGLNTEAFF	TGTGCCAGCAGCTTTGGGGACAGGGGATTGAACACTGAAGCTTTCTTT
many	TRBV5-1	NA	TRBJ2-3	CASSFPGGTDTQYF	TGCGCCAGCAGCTTTCCGGGAGGCACAGATACGCAGTATTTT
many	TRBV18	TRBD2	TRBJ2-7	CASSPTTGGYEQYF	TGTGCCAGCTCCCCGACGACGGGGGGCTACGAGCAGTACTTC
many	TRBV20-1	NA	TRBJ1-3	CSARDGDGRSGNTIYF	TGCAGTGCTAGAGATGGAGACGGCCGCTCTGGAAACACCATATATTTT
many	TRBV18	NA	TRBJ2-3	CASSPPRPDTDTQYF	TGTGCCAGCTCACCACCGAGACCTGACACAGATACGCAGTATTTT
many	TRBV9	TRBD1	TRBJ1-2	CASSGRDSKYYGYTF	TGTGCCAGCAGCGGCCGGGACAGTAAATACTATGGCTACACCTTC
once	TRBV20-1	NA	TRBJ2-1	CSAPDRYYNEQFF	TGCAGTGCACCCGACAGATACTACAATGAGCAGTTCTTC
many	TRBV5-1	TRBD2	TRBJ2-1	CASSFLSGSPSSYNEQFF	TGCGCCAGCAGCTTCTTAAGCGGGAGTCCGAGCTCCTACAATGAGCAGTTCTTC
many	TRBV28	NA	TRBJ1-5	CASSPLRELRGNQPQHF	TGTGCCAGCAGTCCTCTCCGGGAGTTGCGGGGCAATCAGCCCCAGCATTTT
many	TRBV29-1	TRBD1	TRBJ2-7	CSVTGGYHGYEQYF	TGCAGCGTGACAGGGGGCTACCATGGCTACGAGCAGTACTTC
NA	TRBV29-1	TRBD2	TRBJ2-1	CSVEHGRAYNEQFF	TGCAGTGTTGAACATGGGAGGGCCTACAATGAGCAGTTCTTC
many	TRBV5-1	NA	TRBJ1-1	CASRRDENTEAFF	TGCGCCAGCAGGCGAGACGAGAACACTGAAGCTTTCTTT
many	TRBV15	TRBD1	TRBJ2-3	CATSTEKTGTQYF	TGTGCCACCAGCACCGAGAAGACAGGGACGCAGTATTTT
many	TRBV27	NA	TRBJ1-5	CASSWDGYQPQHF	TGTGCCAGCAGCTGGGACGGATATCAGCCCCAGCATTTT
many	TRBV7-9	TRBD2	TRBJ2-4	CASSGGGVKNIQYF	TGTGCCAGCAGCGGGGGGGGGGTCAAAAACATTCAGTACTTC
many	TRBV7-2	NA	TRBJ1-2	CASSLELALGYTF	TGTGCCAGCAGCTTAGAGCTGGCATTAGGCTACACCTTC
many	TRBV18	TRBD2	TRBJ2-3	CASSPTSGLAQDTQYF	TGTGCCAGCTCACCGACCTCGGGACTAGCCCAAGATACGCAGTATTTT
NA	TRBV5-6	TRBD1	TRBJ1-5	CATPPTGGERQPQHF	TGTGCCACTCCGCCGACAGGGGGCGAGCGTCAGCCCCAGCATTTT
many	TRBV6-2/TRBV6-3	NA	TRBJ2-2	CASSYAYTGELFF	TGTGCCAGCAGTTACGCCTACACCGGGGAGCTGTTTTTT
many	TRBV10-3	NA	TRBJ1-3	CAIERPEGFRGWRNTIYF	TGTGCCATCGAGAGGCCTGAGGGGTTCAGGGGATGGAGAAACACCATATATTTT
many	TRBV6-6	NA	TRBJ1-1	CASSSQGSNTEAFF	TGTGCCAGCAGTTCACAGGGATCGAACACTGAAGCTTTCTTT
many	TRBV20-1	NA	TRBJ1-1	CSVPARTAEAFF	TGCAGTGTTCCGGCGAGGACAGCGGAAGCTTTCTTT
many	TRBV5-1	NA	TRBJ2-5	CASSFEQTQYF	TGCGCCAGCAGCTTCGAACAGACCCAGTACTTC
NA	TRBV29-1	TRBD2	TRBJ2-5	CSVQNGRAGETQYF	TGCAGCGTTCAGAACGGGAGGGCCGGGGAGACCCAGTACTTC
many	TRBV12-3/TRBV12-4	TRBD1	TRBJ1-1	CASSQGGGMNTEAFF	TGTGCCAGCAGTCAAGGGGGCGGCATGAACACTGAAGCTTTCTTT
many	TRBV6-2/TRBV6-3	TRBD2	TRBJ2-2	CASSYSLAGAGTGELFF	TGTGCCAGCAGTTACTCTCTCGCGGGAGCAGGCACCGGGGAGCTGTTTTTT
many	TRBV11-2	NA	TRBJ2-6	CASSPLYSGANVLTF	TGTGCCAGCAGCCCCCTATACTCTGGGGCCAACGTCCTGACTTTC
many	TRBV7-9	TRBD1	TRBJ1-3	CASSMTGTGVYTIYF	TGTGCCAGCAGCATGACCGGGACAGGGGTGTACACCATATATTTT
many	TRBV6-2/TRBV6-3	TRBD2	TRBJ2-2	CASQPLTSGTSGELFF	TGTGCCAGTCAGCCCCTGACTAGCGGGACCTCCGGGGAGCTGTTTTTT
many	TRBV28	TRBD2	TRBJ2-3	CASRGTSGSFADTQYF	TGTGCCAGCAGAGGGACTAGCGGGAGTTTCGCAGATACGCAGTATTTT
many	TRBV5-4	TRBD1	TRBJ2-1	CASSRGTGQRYNEQFF	TGTGCCAGCAGCCGTGGAACGGGACAGCGCTACAATGAGCAGTTCTTC
many	TRBV5-1	TRBD2	TRBJ2-7	CASSSSGGAYEQYF	TGCGCCAGCAGCTCGAGCGGGGGAGCCTACGAGCAGTACTTC
many	TRBV3-1	NA	TRBJ2-1	CASSLTGYYNEQFF	TGTGCCAGCAGCCTGACAGGCTACTACAATGAGCAGTTCTTC
many	TRBV4-3	TRBD2	TRBJ2-1	CASSQATLAGGYNEQFF	TGCGCCAGCAGCCAAGCGACCCTAGCGGGAGGGTACAATGAGCAGTTCTTC
NA	TRBV20-1	TRBD2	TRBJ2-4	CSARDQREEGKNIQYF	TGCAGTGCTAGAGACCAGCGGGAGGAAGGCAAAAACATTCAGTACTTC
few	TRBV4-1	NA	TRBJ2-1	CASSQDWGRNNEQFF	TGCGCCAGCAGCCAAGATTGGGGCAGAAACAATGAGCAGTTCTTC
many	TRBV7-9	TRBD2	TRBJ2-3	CASSLGTTRTDTQYF	TGTGCCAGCAGCCTCGGGACTACAAGGACAGATACGCAGTATTTT
many	TRBV5-1	NA	TRBJ2-3	CASSSAFALGGDTQYF	TGCGCCAGCAGCTCTGCCTTTGCGTTGGGGGGAGATACGCAGTATTTT
many	TRBV5-6	NA	TRBJ2-3	CASSLGGDTQYF	TGTGCCAGCAGCTTAGGGGGAGATACGCAGTATTTT
few	TRBV20-1	TRBD2	TRBJ2-2	CSASGLAGGPSTGELFF	TGCAGTGCCAGCGGACTAGCGGGAGGGCCATCCACCGGGGAGCTGTTTTTT
few	TRBV5-1	NA	TRBJ2-5	CASSLGAATQETQYF	TGCGCCAGCAGCTTGGGGGCAGCTACCCAAGAGACCCAGTACTTC
many	TRBV29-1	NA	TRBJ2-7	CSVEVGTYEQYF	TGCAGCGTTGAAGTTGGTACTTACGAGCAGTACTTC